This TCR beta chain is from a study of cytomegalovirus exposure and HLA in healthy donors. Germline lookup yields CDR1 SNHLY and CDR2 FYNNEI. The CDR3 totals 15 residues. Trimming took 9 bases from V and 4 from J; bases not matched to a gene: 12. This clone was seen only a few times. Researchers ran the PCR with 60 Vbeta and 13 Jbeta primers. The method was immunoSEQ multiplex PCR; TCRdb's version includes in-frame clones alone and lacks a portion of them. The sample yields fewer than 200,000 clones, 65% to 85% seen once. The receptor was isolated from a man aged 40-49 years in good health and CMV-seropositive. This chain links TRBV2 with TRBJ1-3; 7 nucleotides line up with TRBD1. Sample: PBMCs. The CDR3 nucleotides are TGTGCCAGGAGCGCAGGGGGGACCCGGGGAAACACCATATATTTT. This encodes CARSAGGTRGNTIYF. Looking up the rest from reference TRBV2 and TRBJ1-3 gives the full variable domain: EPEVTQTPSHQVTQMGQEVILRCVPISNHLYFYWYRQILGQKVEFLVSFYNNEISEKSEIFDDQFSVERPDGSNFTLKIRSTKLEDSAMYFCARSAGGTRGNTIYFGEGSWLTVV.